This TCR beta chain stems from a study of blood T cell repertoires in COVID-19. As for the study in general: COVID-19 samples, acute and convalescent, were from the United States, Italy and Spain. Nucleic acid was either cDNA or gDNA, and it came from T cells, B-cell-depleted T cells, or PBMCs.

Under the authors' procedure: Cell counts per sample came from amplifying reference gene primers. Clones were sequenced by immunoSEQ multiplex PCR, and TCRdb holds only the in-frame ones, with some missing. V, J and clone size reflect that table, while D and trimming were determined from the DNA. The sample includes roughly 250,000 clones, 83% of them seen just once. V was clipped by 1 base and J by 4 bases, with 14 bases between them. CDR3 length: 15 amino acids. Germline-derived CDR1 and CDR2 are SGHDT and YYEEEE. The chain combines TRBV5-6 with TRBJ1-1, with unresolved D. The receptor comes from a woman between 45 and 65 years old with acute or convalescent COVID-19. Sequenced sample: peripheral blood. The CDR3 sequence: CASSLQRTRGTEAFF. The CDR3 nucleotides read TGTGCCAGCAGCTTGCAGCGAACCCGGGGCACTGAAGCTTTCTTT.